The 28 T cell receptor beta chains below come from one sample, sequenced in a study of T cell responses to AZD1222 COVID-19 vaccine. Libraries were prepared by immunoSEQ multiplex PCR; TCRdb keeps only in-frame clonotypes and omits some of them. The sample yields 150,000 to 160,000 clones, 75% to 95% seen once. Material: peripheral blood, obtained on day 0 of AZD1222 vaccination. The origin of the receptors is an adult in good health.

The V call is TRBV19, the J call TRBJ2-3, with D unresolved. The CDR3 loop spans 15 amino acids. Germline-derived CDR1 and CDR2 are LNHDA and SQIVND (reference sequence). Trimming cost V 3 bases and J 0 bases, with 10 bases left between them. CDR3 DNA sequence: TGTGCCAGTAGTATCGCGTTAGCTAGCACAGATACGCAGTATTTT. It is translated as CASSIALASTDTQYF.

The chain joins TRBV27 to TRBJ2-7, with 7 bases lining up with TRBD1. The CDR3 contains 14 residues. Trimming cost V 2 bases and J 5 bases; bases outside gene matches: 6. Looked up from germline, CDR1 is MNHEY and CDR2 is SMNVEV (reference sequence). The CDR3 spells CASSLVDRVHEQYF. CDR3 DNA sequence: TGTGCCAGCAGTTTAGTCGACAGGGTACACGAGCAGTACTTC.

The chain recombines TRBV9 with TRBJ1-5; D call uncertain. The germline CDR1 and CDR2 sequences are SGDLS and YYNGEE. CDR3 length: 13 residues. Trimming took 3 bases from V and 3 from J, leaving 7 bases between them. CDR3 amino acids: CASSGEDNQPQHF. CDR3 bases: TGTGCCAGCAGCGGGGAGGACAATCAGCCCCAGCATTTT.

The chain recombines TRBV11-2 with TRBJ2-1; weak D call: TRBD2 (6 bases). The germline V gene encodes CDR1 SGHAT and CDR2 FQNNGV. The CDR3 sequence is 15 residues long. V gave up 5 bases and J gave up 4 bases, with 15 bases separating them. The CDR3 protein is CASSLTIADYNEQFF. CDR3 nucleotides: TGTGCCAGCAGCCTAACGATAGCGGATTACAATGAGCAGTTCTTC.

The J gene is TRBJ2-1, the V gene TRBV7-7; no definite D call. Germline lookup yields CDR1 SSHAT and CDR2 FNYEAQ (reference sequence). The CDR3 sequence is 13 residues long. V was clipped by 3 bases and J by 9 bases, with 12 bases between them. The CDR3 DNA reads as TGTGCCAGCAGCTTTAACATTAAGGGTGAGCAGTTCTTC. It codes for CASSFNIKGEQFF.

A remark on this clone: The junction does not match germline at one end; this may be a read error. V usage is TRBV7-9 and J usage is TRBJ1-2; a weak D match, TRBD1 (6 bases). The CDR3 contains 14 residues. The germline V gene has CDR1 SEHNR and CDR2 FQNEAQ (reference sequence). The CDR3 sequence is CASTLDPGRGTKTF. CDR3 sequence (DNA): TGTGCCAGCACCTTAGATCCCGGGCGGGGGACAAAAACCTTC.

The V gene is TRBV28, the J gene TRBJ2-7; D perhaps matches TRBD2 (5 bases). Germline loops: CDR1 MDHEN, CDR2 SYDVKM. CDR3 size: 15 residues. Trimming removed 3 bases at V and 3 bases at J, with 15 bases between. The CDR3 DNA is TGTGCCAGCAGTTTCACCCTTCTCGGGGACTACGAGCAGTACTTC. Translating gives CASSFTLLGDYEQYF.

The gene calls are TRBV6-5 and TRBJ1-1, with TRBD1 as a possible D gene (6 bases). Trimming stripped 6 bases from V and 0 bases from J, with 14 bases between. This CDR3 comprises 15 residues. Germline V CDR1 and CDR2: MNHEY, SVGAGI. This CDR3 reads CASSNRETMNTEAFF. The CDR3 region has the DNA TGTGCCAGCAGCAACAGGGAAACCATGAACACTGAAGCTTTCTTT.

The chain links TRBV30 to TRBJ2-1; 11 bases map to TRBD2. Germline assignment: CDR1 GTSNPN and CDR2 SVGIG (reference sequence). J gave up 0 bases and V 0 bases, and 13 bases lay outside the gene matches. The CDR3 totals 20 residues. This chain's CDR3 is CAWSVLPGLAGGSSYNEQFF. The CDR3 coding sequence is TGTGCCTGGAGTGTACTGCCCGGACTAGCGGGTGGGAGCTCCTACAATGAGCAGTTCTTC.

The chain employs TRBV3-1 (or the pseudogene TRBV3-2) and TRBJ2-3; maybe TRBD2 (5 bases). Per the germline V gene, CDR1 is LGHDT and CDR2 is YNNKEL (reference sequence). There are 13 residues in the CDR3. V lost 0 bases and J lost 10, with 11 bases in between. The CDR3 reads CASSQDWQRAQYF. Written as DNA, the CDR3 is TGTGCCAGCAGCCAAGATTGGCAGAGGGCGCAGTATTTT.

CDR3 residues: CASSFFQVRKGYTF. The CDR3 region has the DNA TGTGCCAGCAGTTTCTTCCAGGTCCGAAAGGGCTACACCTTC. V is TRBV28 and J is TRBJ1-2, with unresolved D. V lost 3 bases to trimming and J lost 8 bases, with 16 bases between them. CDR3 length: 14 amino acids. The germline V gene has CDR1 MDHEN and CDR2 SYDVKM.

The chain has TRBV3-1 (or the pseudogene TRBV3-2) and TRBJ1-1; the match to TRBD1 covers 9 bases. From germline, CDR1 is LGHDT and CDR2 YNNKEL (reference sequence). There are 15 residues in the CDR3. With V trimmed by 4 bases and J by 4 bases, 7 bases remained unmatched. CDR3 bases: TGTGCCAGCAGCCTCCGGGACAGGGAGTCCACTGAAGCTTTCTTT. Translation: CASSLRDRESTEAFF.

The chain combines TRBV6-2 or TRBV6-3 with TRBJ1-1; no clear D. From germline, CDR1 is MNHEY and CDR2 SVGEGT. V dropped 5 bases and J dropped 4 bases, with 8 bases sitting between them. CDR3 length equals 12 residues. This chain's CDR3 is CASSHLSTEAFF. Here the CDR3 DNA reads TGTGCCAGCAGTCACCTTAGCACTGAAGCTTTCTTT.

This clone was picked up a small number of times. V is TRBV20-1 and J is TRBJ2-7; TRBD2 matches 9 bases. The germline V gene has CDR1 DFQATT and CDR2 SNEGSKA (reference sequence). The trim removed 3 bases at V and 2 bases at J, leaving 5 bases unmatched. The CDR3 has 14 residues. CDR3 region: CSASRLAGAYEQYF. DNA for the CDR3: TGCAGTGCTAGTCGCTTAGCGGGAGCCTACGAGCAGTACTTC.

A single count supports this clone. The rearrangement uses TRBV19 and TRBJ2-1; D not certain. The germline V gene has CDR1 LNHDA and CDR2 SQIVND (reference sequence). Trimming removed 4 bases at V and 4 bases at J, with 11 bases between. This CDR3 spans 14 amino acids. CDR3 sequence (DNA): TGTGCCAGTAGTAAAGGCGTCCAGTACAATGAGCAGTTCTTC. Its protein is CASSKGVQYNEQFF.

A single count supports this clone. This rearrangement joins TRBV6-2 or TRBV6-3 to TRBJ1-1; D not resolved. The germline V gene has CDR1 MNHEY and CDR2 SVGEGT. The CDR3 sequence is 13 residues long. The ends were cut back, 6 bases at V and 0 bases at J, with 8 bases in the middle. The CDR3, as DNA: TGTGCCAGCAGCCGGACTCTGAACACTGAAGCTTTCTTT. Protein: CASSRTLNTEAFF.

This chain links TRBV7-9 with TRBJ2-5; no definite D call. Germline loops: CDR1 SEHNR, CDR2 FQNEAQ (reference sequence). Trimming removed 4 bases at V and 4 bases at J, with 16 bases between. This CDR3 is 15 amino acids long. CDR3 DNA sequence: TGTGCCAGCAGCTCCTCGGGTTCCTTGGGAGAGACCCAGTACTTC. It is translated as CASSSSGSLGETQYF.

The chain couples TRBV6-2 or TRBV6-3 to TRBJ2-2; 9 positions match TRBD2. V was pared by 0 bases and J by 3 bases, with 5 bases of the junction left unmatched. CDR1 is MNHEY, CDR2 SVGEGT, per germline. The CDR3 has 17 amino acids. The CDR3 sequence is CASSYSRTSAYTGELFF. As DNA, the CDR3 is TGTGCCAGCAGTTACTCGAGGACTAGCGCATACACCGGGGAGCTGTTTTTT.

The V call is TRBV2, the J call TRBJ2-2, with D uncertain. Germline lookup yields CDR1 SNHLY and CDR2 FYNNEI. This CDR3 spans 13 amino acids. V dropped 6 bases and J dropped 6 bases, with 11 bases sitting between them. In DNA, the CDR3 is TGTGCCAGCAGCCCCGATCGAGCCGGGGAGCTGTTTTTT. This encodes CASSPDRAGELFF. The full variable domain, rest sourced from reference TRBV2 and TRBJ2-2, is EPEVTQTPSHQVTQMGQEVILRCVPISNHLYFYWYRQILGQKVEFLVSFYNNEISEKSEIFDDQFSVERPDGSNFTLKIRSTKLEDSAMYFCASSPDRAGELFFGEGSRLTVL.

The chain couples TRBV14 to TRBJ1-2; a weak D match, TRBD1 (5 bases). CDR1 and CDR2 from the germline V gene are SGHDN and FVKESK. V was trimmed by 2 bases and J by 7 bases, leaving 11 bases between them. CDR3 length equals 13 residues. The CDR3 region has the DNA TGTGCCAGCAGCCAATACCGGACAATTGGCTACACCTTC. Protein sequence: CASSQYRTIGYTF.

The rearrangement joins TRBV6-5 to TRBJ1-1; 7 nucleotides match TRBD1. The CDR3 extends over 12 amino acids. In germline, CDR1 is MNHEY, CDR2 SVGAGI. Trimming at V came to 5 bases and at J to 8 bases, leaving 5 bases not matched to a gene. CDR3 DNA sequence: TGTGCCAGCAGTCAGGGGGTCGGGGAAGCTTTCTTT. Translated, it gives CASSQGVGEAFF.

V and J are TRBV15 and TRBJ2-2, with D perhaps TRBD1 or TRBD2 (5 bases each). V gave up 0 bases and J gave up 0 bases, with 11 bases separating them. CDR1 and CDR2 (germline): LNHNV, YYDKDF (reference sequence). The CDR3 loop spans 17 amino acids. The CDR3 DNA reads as TGTGCCACCAGCAGAGATCGGGGCAACGCGAACACCGGGGAGCTGTTTTTT. As protein: CATSRDRGNANTGELFF.

This chain joins TRBV27 and TRBJ1-1, with D possibly matching TRBD1 (6 bases). Trimming left V 6 bases short and J 3 bases short, with 20 bases between. Germline V CDR1 and CDR2: MNHEY, SMNVEV (reference sequence). CDR3 length: 16 amino acids. CDR3 sequence (DNA): TGTGCCAGCAGCTCTCCCGGCAGGGGTAAAGACACTGAAGCTTTCTTT. It yields the protein CASSSPGRGKDTEAFF.

J is TRBJ2-5 and V is TRBV27; possible D gene TRBD2, 6 bases. The CDR3 spans 15 residues. Trimming removed 1 base from V and 0 bases from J, with 9 bases in between. CDR1 and CDR2 (germline): MNHEY, SMNVEV (reference sequence). The CDR3 region has the DNA TGTGCCAGCAGTTTATGGGGACTGTACCAAGAGACCCAGTACTTC. It yields the protein CASSLWGLYQETQYF.

The gene calls are TRBV5-1 and TRBJ2-6, with D hard to call. This CDR3 has 11 amino acids. Germline-derived CDR1 and CDR2 are SGHRS and YFSETQ. The V end lost 0 bases, the J end lost 14 bases, and 6 bases lay between the germline ends. CDR3 in DNA: TGCGCCAGCAGCTTGGCCTATTTCCTGACTTTC. Translating it yields CASSLAYFLTF.

J is TRBJ1-1 and V is TRBV7-9; D perhaps matches TRBD1 (5 bases). With 6 bases removed from V and 1 base from J, the gap between germline ends came to 15 bases. Germline CDR1 SEHNR, CDR2 FQNEAQ (reference sequence). The CDR3 consists of 15 residues. The CDR3 sequence: CASSLATGGNTEAFF. CDR3 in DNA: TGTGCCAGCAGTCTGGCCACAGGCGGGAACACTGAAGCTTTCTTT.

The chain recombines TRBV6-5 with TRBJ1-1; 10 bases map to TRBD1. V lost 6 bases to trimming and J lost 4 bases; unmatched junction nucleotides: 5. Germline CDR1 and CDR2: MNHEY and SVGAGI. CDR3 length: 14 residues. In DNA form, the CDR3 reads TGTGCCAGCAGCCCCCGGACAGGGGGCACTGAAGCTTTCTTT. This codes for CASSPRTGGTEAFF.

The chain recombines TRBV9 with TRBJ2-3; D gene unclear. The germline V gene encodes CDR1 SGDLS and CDR2 YYNGEE. The CDR3 runs 14 residues. With 0 bases removed from V and 6 bases from J, the gap between germline ends came to 11 bases. The DNA for the CDR3 is TGTGCCAGCAGCGTAGTAGGGTTGAAGGATACGCAGTATTTT. It specifies CASSVVGLKDTQYF.